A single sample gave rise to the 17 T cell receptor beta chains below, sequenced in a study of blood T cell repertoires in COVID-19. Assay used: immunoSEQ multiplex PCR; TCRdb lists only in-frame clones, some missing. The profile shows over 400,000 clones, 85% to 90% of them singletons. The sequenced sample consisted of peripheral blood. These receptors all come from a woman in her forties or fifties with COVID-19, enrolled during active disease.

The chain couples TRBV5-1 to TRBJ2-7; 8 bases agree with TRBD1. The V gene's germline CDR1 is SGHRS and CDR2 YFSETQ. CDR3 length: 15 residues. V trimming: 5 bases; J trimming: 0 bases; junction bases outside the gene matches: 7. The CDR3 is CASRQAGTGSYEQYF. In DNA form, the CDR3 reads TGCGCCAGCAGGCAGGCCGGGACAGGCTCCTACGAGCAGTACTTC.

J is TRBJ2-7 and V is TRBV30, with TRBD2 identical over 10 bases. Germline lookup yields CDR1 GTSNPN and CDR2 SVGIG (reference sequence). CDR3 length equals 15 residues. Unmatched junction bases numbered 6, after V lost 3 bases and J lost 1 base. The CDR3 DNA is TGTGCCTGGAGAACACTAGCGGGGCGATCCTACGAGCAGTACTTC. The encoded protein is CAWRTLAGRSYEQYF. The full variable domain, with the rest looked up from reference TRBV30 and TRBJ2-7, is SQTIHQWPATLVQPVGSPLSLECTVEGTSNPNLYWYRQAAGRGLQLLFYSVGIGQISSEVPQNLSASRPQDRQFILSSKKLLLSDSGFYLCAWRTLAGRSYEQYFGPGTRLTVT.

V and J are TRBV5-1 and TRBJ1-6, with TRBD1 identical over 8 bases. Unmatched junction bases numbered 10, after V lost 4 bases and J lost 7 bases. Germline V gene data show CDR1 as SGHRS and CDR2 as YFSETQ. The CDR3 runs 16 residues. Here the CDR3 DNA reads TGCGCCAGCAGCCCTAATCAGGACAGGGCAAATTCACCCCTCCACTTT. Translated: CASSPNQDRANSPLHF.

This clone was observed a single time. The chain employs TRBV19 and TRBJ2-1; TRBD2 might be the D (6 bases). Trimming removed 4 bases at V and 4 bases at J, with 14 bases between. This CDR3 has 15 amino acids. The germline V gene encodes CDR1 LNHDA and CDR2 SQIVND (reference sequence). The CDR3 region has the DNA TGTGCCAGTAGTACCGGGAGAGAGAGGTACAATGAGCAGTTCTTC. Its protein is CASSTGRERYNEQFF.

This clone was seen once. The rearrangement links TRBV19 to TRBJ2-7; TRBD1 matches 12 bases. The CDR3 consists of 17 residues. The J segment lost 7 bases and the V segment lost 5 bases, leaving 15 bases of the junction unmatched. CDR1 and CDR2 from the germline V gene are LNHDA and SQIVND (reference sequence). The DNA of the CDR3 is TGTGCCAGTAGTGGCGGACGGGACAGGGGGCGTATGGGGGAGCAGTACTTC. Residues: CASSGGRDRGRMGEQYF.

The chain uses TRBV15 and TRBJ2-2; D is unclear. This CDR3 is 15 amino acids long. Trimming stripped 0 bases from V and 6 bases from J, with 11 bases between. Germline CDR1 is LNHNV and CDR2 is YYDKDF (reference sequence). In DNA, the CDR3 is TGTGCCACCAGCAGAGACTGGGCTGCCGCCGGGGAGCTGTTTTTT. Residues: CATSRDWAAAGELFF.

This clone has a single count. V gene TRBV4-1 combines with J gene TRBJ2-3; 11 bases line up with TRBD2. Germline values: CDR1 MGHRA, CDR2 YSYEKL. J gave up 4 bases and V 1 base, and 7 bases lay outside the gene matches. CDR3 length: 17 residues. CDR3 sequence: CASSQGVAGGPSDTQYF. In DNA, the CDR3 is TGCGCCAGCAGCCAAGGGGTAGCGGGGGGGCCCTCAGATACGCAGTATTTT.

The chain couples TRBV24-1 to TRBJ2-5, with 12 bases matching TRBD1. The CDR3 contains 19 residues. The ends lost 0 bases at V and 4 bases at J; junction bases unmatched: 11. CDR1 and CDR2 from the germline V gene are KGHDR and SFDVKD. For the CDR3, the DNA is TGTGCCACCAGTGATTTGAGGGACAGGGGGCAGTCTTGGGGAGAGACCCAGTACTTC. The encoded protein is CATSDLRDRGQSWGETQYF.

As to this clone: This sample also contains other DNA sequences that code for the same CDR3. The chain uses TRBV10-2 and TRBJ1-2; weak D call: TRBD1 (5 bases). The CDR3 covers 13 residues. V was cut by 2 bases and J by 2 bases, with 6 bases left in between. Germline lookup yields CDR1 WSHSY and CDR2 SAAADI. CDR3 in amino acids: CASSEDRNYGYTF. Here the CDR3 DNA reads TGCGCCAGCAGTGAGGACAGAAACTATGGCTACACCTTC.

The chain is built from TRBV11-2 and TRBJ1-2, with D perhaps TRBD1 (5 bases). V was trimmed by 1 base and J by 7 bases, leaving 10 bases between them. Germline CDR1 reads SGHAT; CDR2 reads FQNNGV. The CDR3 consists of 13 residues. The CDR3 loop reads CASSLAGSSGYTF. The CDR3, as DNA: TGTGCCAGCAGCTTAGCAGGGTCTTCTGGCTACACCTTC.

DNA for the CDR3: TGTGCCAGCAGTCAGGGCGGGGGGAACTATGGCTACACCTTC. It encodes CASSQGGGNYGYTF. V and J are TRBV28 and TRBJ1-2, with D possibly TRBD1 on 5 matching bases. The V gene's germline CDR1 is MDHEN and CDR2 SYDVKM. This CDR3 contains 14 residues. The germline V and J ends were trimmed by 5 bases and 2 bases, with 12 bases remaining between them.

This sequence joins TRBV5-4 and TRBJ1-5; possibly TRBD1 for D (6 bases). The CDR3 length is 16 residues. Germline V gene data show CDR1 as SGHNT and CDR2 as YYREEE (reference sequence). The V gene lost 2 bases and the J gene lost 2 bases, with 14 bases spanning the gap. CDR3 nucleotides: TGTGCCAGCAGCTTTCGGGGGGCGCTGGGCAATCAGCCCCAGCATTTT. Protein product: CASSFRGALGNQPQHF. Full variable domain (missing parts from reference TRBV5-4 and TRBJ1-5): ETGVTQSPTHLIKTRGQQVTLRCSSQSGHNTVSWYQQALGQGPQFIFQYYREEENGRGNFPPRFSGLQFPNYSSELNVNALELDDSALYLCASSFRGALGNQPQHFGDGTRLSIL.

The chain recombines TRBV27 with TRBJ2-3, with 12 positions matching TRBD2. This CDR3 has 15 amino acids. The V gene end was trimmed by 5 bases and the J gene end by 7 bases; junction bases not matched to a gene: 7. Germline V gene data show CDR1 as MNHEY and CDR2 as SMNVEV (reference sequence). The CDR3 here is CASSPSSGGANTQYF. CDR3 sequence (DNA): TGTGCCAGCAGTCCCTCTAGCGGGGGGGCCAATACGCAGTATTTT.

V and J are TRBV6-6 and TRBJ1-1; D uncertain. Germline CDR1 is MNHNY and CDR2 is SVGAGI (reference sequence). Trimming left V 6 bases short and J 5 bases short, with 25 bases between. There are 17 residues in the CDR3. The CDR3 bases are TGTGCCAGCAGCCGAGAGATAAAGTCCGTTGGAGGGACTGAAGCTTTCTTT. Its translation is CASSREIKSVGGTEAFF.

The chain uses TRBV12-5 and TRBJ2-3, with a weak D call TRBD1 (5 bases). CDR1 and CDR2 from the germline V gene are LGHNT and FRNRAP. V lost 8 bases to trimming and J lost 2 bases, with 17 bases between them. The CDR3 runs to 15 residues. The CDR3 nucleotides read TGTGCTAGTACCAAAGGACACCAGATCACAGATACGCAGTATTTT. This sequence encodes CASTKGHQITDTQYF.

The CDR3 reads CASTTSGPQETQYF. The CDR3 DNA sequence: TGCGCCAGCACCACTAGCGGACCTCAAGAGACCCAGTACTTC. The chain couples TRBV5-1 to TRBJ2-5; 8 positions agree with TRBD2. V lost 6 bases to trimming and J lost 2 bases; unmatched junction nucleotides: 6. The CDR3 has 14 amino acids. CDR1 and CDR2 (germline): SGHRS, YFSETQ.

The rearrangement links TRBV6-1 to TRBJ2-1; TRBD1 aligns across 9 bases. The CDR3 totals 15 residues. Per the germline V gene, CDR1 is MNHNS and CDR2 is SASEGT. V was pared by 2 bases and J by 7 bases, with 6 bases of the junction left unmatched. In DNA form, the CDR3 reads TGTGCCAGCAGTGAATTTGGGACAGGGCGGAATGAGCAGTTCTTC. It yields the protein CASSEFGTGRNEQFF.